The T cell receptor (beta chain) described here comes from a study of response to subunit inactivated influenza vaccine. The length of the CDR3 is 13 residues. Trimming pared 5 bases from V and 6 bases from J, leaving 11 bases between. Germline V gene lookup returns CDR1 SGHAT and CDR2 FQDESV (reference sequence). Comment on this clonotype: Its antigen is not identified.

General study results and limits: The authors offered the suggestion that each seasonal influenza vaccination recruits few new T cells.

One entry per CDR3 protein, called by TCRdb with MiXCR from the RT-PCR reads. The sample lists about 650,000 distinct CDR3 sequences, 14% occurring once. The chain is built from TRBV11-1 and TRBJ2-1; the D gene could be TRBD1 or TRBD2 (5 bases each). The starting material was PBMCs from blood, obtained 14 to 15 days before vaccination. The source of this sequence is a man over 45 who received an inactivated influenza vaccine. Here the CDR3 DNA reads TGTGCCAGCAGCCAGACCGGGGCCAATGAGCAGTTCTTC. Translating gives CASSQTGANEQFF.